The 20 T cell receptor beta chains reported below all come from one sample, sequenced in a study of cytomegalovirus exposure and HLA in healthy donors. Both 60 Vbeta primers and 13 Jbeta primers went into the PCR. Data came from immunoSEQ multiplex PCR; TCRdb stores just in-frame clones and leaves some out. Of fewer than 140,000 clones in the sample, 75% were seen once. Material for sequencing was PBMCs. All receptors come from a male donor in good health and CMV-seropositive.

The chain combines TRBV28 with TRBJ2-7, with 10 nucleotides matching TRBD2. This CDR3 is built from 18 residues. Germline V gives CDR1 MDHEN, CDR2 SYDVKM. V gave up 2 bases and J gave up 0 bases; unmatched junction bases: 10. CDR3 in DNA: TGTGCCAGCAGTTTAGCCCCCAGGACTAGCGGATACTCCTACGAGCAGTACTTC. Its translation is CASSLAPRTSGYSYEQYF.

The rearrangement uses TRBV4-3 and TRBJ2-3; TRBD2 might be the D (6 bases). Trimming took 1 base from V and 4 from J, leaving 9 bases between them. The germline V gene has CDR1 LGHNA and CDR2 YSLEER. This CDR3 spans 14 amino acids. The CDR3 loop reads CASSQALAADTQYF. CDR3 bases: TGCGCCAGCAGCCAAGCTTTAGCGGCAGATACGCAGTATTTT.

Written as DNA, the CDR3 is TGTGCCACCAGCAGAGTAGGGACAGGGACCGAAAAACTGTTTTTT. This sequence encodes CATSRVGTGTEKLFF. The chain links TRBV15 to TRBJ1-4; 9 bases align to TRBD1. Per the germline V gene, CDR1 is LNHNV and CDR2 is YYDKDF (reference sequence). V shed 1 base, J shed 8 bases, and the junction held 5 bases outside the gene matches. The CDR3 covers 15 residues. Complete variable domain (other parts from reference TRBV15 and TRBJ1-4): DAMVIQNPRYQVTQFGKPVTLSCSQTLNHNVMYWYQQKSSQAPKLLFHYYDKDFNNEADTPDNFQSRRPNTSFCFLDIRSPGLGDTAMYLCATSRVGTGTEKLFFGSGTQLSVL.

This rearrangement joins TRBV7-2 to TRBJ1-6; D is ambiguous. The V end lost 8 bases, the J end lost 4 bases, and 21 bases lay between the germline ends. CDR1 is SGHTA and CDR2 is FQGNSA in the germline V gene. CDR3 length equals 17 residues. The CDR3 DNA reads as TGTGCCAGCCTCCGGAGCCGCGACCTAGTTTATAATTCACCCCTCCACTTT. Protein product: CASLRSRDLVYNSPLHF.

The rearrangement joins TRBV4-1 to TRBJ1-1; D is unclear. Germline values: CDR1 MGHRA, CDR2 YSYEKL. The V end was cut by 0 bases, the J end by 3 bases, with 8 bases between. This CDR3 is built from 14 residues. As DNA, the CDR3 is TGCGCCAGCAGCCAAGACCCCAACTACACTGAAGCTTTCTTT. Translated, it gives CASSQDPNYTEAFF.

The V gene is TRBV6-5, the J gene TRBJ1-2; weak D call: TRBD1 (5 bases). CDR1 is MNHEY, CDR2 SVGAGI, per germline. CDR3 length: 14 amino acids. The germline V and J ends were trimmed by 6 bases and 2 bases, with 13 bases remaining between them. CDR3 protein: CASSPPRQNYGYTF. DNA for the CDR3: TGTGCCAGCAGCCCTCCGAGACAGAACTATGGCTACACCTTC.

The chain is built from TRBV4-3 and TRBJ1-5, with 7 bases matching TRBD1. This CDR3 has 15 residues. Germline V CDR1 and CDR2: LGHNA, YSLEER. V trimming: 0 bases; J trimming: 5 bases; junction bases outside the gene matches: 4. DNA of the CDR3: TGCGCCAGCAGCCAAGAGGGACAGAGTGATCAGCCCCAGCATTTT. Translation gives CASSQEGQSDQPQHF.

This clone turned up a few times. This rearrangement joins TRBV27 to TRBJ2-7, with TRBD2 matching over 12 bases. The CDR3 is 14 amino acids. CDR1 and CDR2 from the germline V gene are MNHEY and SMNVEV (reference sequence). J lost 13 bases, V lost 4 bases, and 11 bases had no gene match. The CDR3, as DNA: TGTGCCAGCAGTTCGACTAGCGGGGGAATGCCGCCCTACTTC. It is translated as CASSSTSGGMPPYF.

V gene TRBV6-6 combines with J gene TRBJ2-5, with TRBD1 identical over 9 bases. The CDR3 has 15 amino acids. V shed 5 bases, J shed 5 bases, and the junction held 9 bases outside the gene matches. Germline-derived CDR1 and CDR2 are MNHNY and SVGAGI (reference sequence). The CDR3 region is CASSQPYRGQETQYF. DNA of the CDR3: TGTGCCAGCAGTCAACCCTACAGGGGGCAGGAGACCCAGTACTTC.

The rearrangement links TRBV2 to TRBJ1-4; 8 nucleotides line up with TRBD1. Germline assignment: CDR1 SNHLY and CDR2 FYNNEI. The length of the CDR3 is 15 residues. The junction had 9 bases not matched to a gene; V was cut back by 5 bases and J by 7 bases. The CDR3 sequence is CASSPRLTGAEKLFF. The CDR3 coding sequence is TGTGCCAGCAGTCCAAGATTGACAGGGGCTGAAAAACTGTTTTTT.

The chain carries TRBV18 and TRBJ2-1, with 9 bases matching TRBD2. The CDR3 spans 16 residues. Losses at the gene ends were 0 bases for V and 8 bases for J; bases not matched to a gene: 8. Per the germline V gene, CDR1 is KGHSH and CDR2 is LQKENI. The CDR3 is CASSPPSRGGWDEQFF. Here the CDR3 DNA reads TGTGCCAGCTCACCACCCTCGCGGGGGGGGTGGGATGAGCAGTTCTTC.

V gene TRBV15 combines with J gene TRBJ1-4; D unresolved. The CDR3 loop spans 15 amino acids. The V gene's germline CDR1 is LNHNV and CDR2 YYDKDF (reference sequence). Trimming took off 1 base at V and 8 bases at J, with 14 bases between the two ends. CDR3 coding DNA: TGTGCCACCAGCAGAGGGGAGAGGTTACGGGAAAAACTGTTTTTT. This codes for CATSRGERLREKLFF.

This rearrangement joins TRBV19 to TRBJ2-5, with 14 bases matching TRBD2. The CDR3 contains 17 residues. The junction had 9 bases not matched to a gene; V was cut back by 6 bases and J by 3 bases. CDR1 and CDR2 (germline): LNHDA, SQIVND (reference sequence). CDR3: CASSTTEGLAGEETQYF. The CDR3 DNA reads as TGTGCCAGTAGCACGACCGAGGGACTAGCGGGGGAAGAGACCCAGTACTTC.

V and J are TRBV18 and TRBJ2-5; D is unresolved. V was clipped by 9 bases and J by 3 bases, with 14 bases between them. This CDR3 contains 13 residues. Per the germline V gene, CDR1 is KGHSH and CDR2 is LQKENI. CDR3 nucleotide sequence: TGTGCCAGTCAGAATTCCCCCGAAGAGACCCAGTACTTC. It yields the protein CASQNSPEETQYF.

The genes are TRBV10-3 and TRBJ2-7; D gene ambiguous. This CDR3 spans 12 amino acids. Germline lookup yields CDR1 ENHRY and CDR2 SYGVKD. V was trimmed by 2 bases and J by 5 bases, leaving 7 bases between them. The CDR3 DNA reads TGTGCCATCAGTGAGCCCCGGGACGAGCAGTACTTC. Its protein is CAISEPRDEQYF.

Only a few counts were recorded for this clone. V usage is TRBV7-9 and J usage is TRBJ2-7; TRBD1 matches 9 bases. In germline, CDR1 is SEHNR, CDR2 FQNEAQ (reference sequence). V lost 5 bases and J lost 2; bases outside the gene matches: 7. The CDR3 contains 15 residues. The CDR3 coding sequence is TGTGCCAGCAGCCGTCGGGACAGGGAACCCTACGAGCAGTACTTC. This encodes CASSRRDREPYEQYF.

This chain connects TRBV19 to TRBJ2-3; 12 bases map to TRBD2. The CDR3 contains 17 residues. CDR1 is LNHDA and CDR2 is SQIVND in the germline V gene (reference sequence). J lost 3 bases, V lost 4 bases, and 8 bases had no gene match. DNA of the CDR3: TGTGCCAGTAGTAGGGCGGGACTAGCGGGCCAGACAGATACGCAGTATTTT. This codes for CASSRAGLAGQTDTQYF. The whole variable domain, remainder taken from reference TRBV19 and TRBJ2-3, is DGGITQSPKYLFRKEGQNVTLSCEQNLNHDAMYWYRQDPGQGLRLIYYSQIVNDFQKGDIAEGYSVSREKKESFPLTVTSAQKNPTAFYLCASSRAGLAGQTDTQYFGPGTRLTVL.

J is TRBJ1-5 and V is TRBV30; 8 nucleotides match TRBD1. This CDR3 has 16 residues. J gave up 4 bases and V 2 bases, and 10 bases lay outside the gene matches. CDR1 GTSNPN and CDR2 SVGIG come from the germline V gene (reference sequence). The CDR3 nucleotides are TGTGCCTGGAGTCTAAAAGACAGGGGCACAAATCAGCCCCAGCATTTT. Translating gives CAWSLKDRGTNQPQHF.

For the CDR3, the DNA is TGCGCCAGCAGCCAAACAAGGGCAGGGAAACCATATGGCTACACCTTC. This codes for CASSQTRAGKPYGYTF. The V call is TRBV4-3, the J call TRBJ1-2; TRBD1 might be the D (5 bases). The CDR3 consists of 16 residues. V was pared by 2 bases and J by 5 bases, with 18 bases between. Germline V CDR1 and CDR2: LGHNA, YSLEER.

This chain links TRBV6-4 with TRBJ1-2, with 8 bases fitting TRBD1. Germline lookup yields CDR1 MRHNA and CDR2 SNTAGT. With 4 bases clipped from V and 5 bases from J, the junction kept 0 bases outside the gene matches. CDR3 size: 12 residues. The CDR3 reads CASSGTGYGYTF. CDR3 bases: TGTGCCAGCAGTGGGACAGGGTATGGCTACACCTTC.